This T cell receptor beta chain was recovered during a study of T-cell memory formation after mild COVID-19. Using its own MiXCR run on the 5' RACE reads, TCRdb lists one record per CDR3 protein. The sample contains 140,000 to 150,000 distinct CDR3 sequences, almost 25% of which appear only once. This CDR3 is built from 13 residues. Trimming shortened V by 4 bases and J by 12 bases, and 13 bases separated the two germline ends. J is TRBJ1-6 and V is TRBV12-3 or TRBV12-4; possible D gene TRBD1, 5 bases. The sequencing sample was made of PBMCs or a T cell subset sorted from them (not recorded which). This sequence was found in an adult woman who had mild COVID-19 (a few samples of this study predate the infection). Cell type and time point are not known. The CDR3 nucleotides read TGTGCCAGCAGTTCCAGGAGGGGAAAACCCCTCCACTTT. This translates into CASSSRRGKPLHF.